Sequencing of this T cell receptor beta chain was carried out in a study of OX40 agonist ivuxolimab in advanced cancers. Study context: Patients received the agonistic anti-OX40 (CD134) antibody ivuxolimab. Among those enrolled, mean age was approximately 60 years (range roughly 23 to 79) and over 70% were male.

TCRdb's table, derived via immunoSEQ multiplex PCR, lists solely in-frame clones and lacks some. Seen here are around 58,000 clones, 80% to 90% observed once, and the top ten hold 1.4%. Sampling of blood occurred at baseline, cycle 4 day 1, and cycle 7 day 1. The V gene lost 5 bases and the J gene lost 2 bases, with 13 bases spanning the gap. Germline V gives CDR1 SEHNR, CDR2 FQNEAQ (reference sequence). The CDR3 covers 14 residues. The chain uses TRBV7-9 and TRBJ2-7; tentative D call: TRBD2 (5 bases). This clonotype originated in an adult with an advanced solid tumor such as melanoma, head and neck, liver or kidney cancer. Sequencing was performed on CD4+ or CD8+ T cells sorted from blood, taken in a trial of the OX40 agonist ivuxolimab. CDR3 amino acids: CASSPGNLPYEQYF. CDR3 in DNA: TGTGCCAGCAGCCCCGGGAACTTACCCTACGAGCAGTACTTC.